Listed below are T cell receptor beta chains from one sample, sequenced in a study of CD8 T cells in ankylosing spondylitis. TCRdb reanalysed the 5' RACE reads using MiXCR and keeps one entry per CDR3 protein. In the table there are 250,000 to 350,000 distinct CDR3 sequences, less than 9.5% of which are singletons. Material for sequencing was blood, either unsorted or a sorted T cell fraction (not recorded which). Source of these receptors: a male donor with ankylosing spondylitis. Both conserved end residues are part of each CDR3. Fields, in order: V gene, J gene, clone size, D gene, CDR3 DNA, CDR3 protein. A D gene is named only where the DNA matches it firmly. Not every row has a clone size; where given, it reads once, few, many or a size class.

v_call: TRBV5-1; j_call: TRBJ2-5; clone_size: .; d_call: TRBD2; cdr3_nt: TGCGCCAGCAGCGCTAGCGGGAGTGTAGCTGAGACCCAGTACTTC; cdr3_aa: CASSASGSVAETQYF
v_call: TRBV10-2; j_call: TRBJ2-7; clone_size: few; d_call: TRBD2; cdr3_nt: TGCGCCAGCAGTGAGACTAGCGGGAGTGAGCAGTACTTC; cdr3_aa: CASSETSGSEQYF
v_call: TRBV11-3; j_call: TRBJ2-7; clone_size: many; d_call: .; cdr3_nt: TGTGCCAGCAGCTTTCTCTTTGGCCCGTCCTACGAGCAGTACTTC; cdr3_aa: CASSFLFGPSYEQYF
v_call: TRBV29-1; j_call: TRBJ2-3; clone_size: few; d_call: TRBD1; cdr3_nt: TGCAGCGGCTCGCCGGCAGGGGGTGGCACAGATACGCAGTATTTT; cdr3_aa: CSGSPAGGGTDTQYF
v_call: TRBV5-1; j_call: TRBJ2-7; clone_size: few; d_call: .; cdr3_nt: TGCGCCAGCAGCCTGACTTCGGAGCGGAGCTCCTACGAGCAGTACTTC; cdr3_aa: CASSLTSERSSYEQYF
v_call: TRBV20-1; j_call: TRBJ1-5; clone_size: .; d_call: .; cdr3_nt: TGCAGTGCTAGAGATCCTCAGGTAGATAGCAATCAGCCCCAGCATTTT; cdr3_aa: CSARDPQVDSNQPQHF
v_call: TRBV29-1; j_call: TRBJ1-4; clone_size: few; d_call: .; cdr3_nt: TGCAGCGTTGAAGATGGGGTGGCGGGCGAAAAACTGTTTTTT; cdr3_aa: CSVEDGVAGEKLFF
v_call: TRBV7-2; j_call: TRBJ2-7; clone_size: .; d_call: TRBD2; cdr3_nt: TGTGCCAGCAGCTTAGATGGGACTAGCGGGTTCTACGAGCAGTACTTC; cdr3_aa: CASSLDGTSGFYEQYF
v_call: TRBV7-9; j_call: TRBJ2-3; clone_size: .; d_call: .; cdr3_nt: TGTGCCAGCAGGATAGGCGGCAGTGAAAGGACAGATACGCAGTATTTT; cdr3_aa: CASRIGGSERTDTQYF
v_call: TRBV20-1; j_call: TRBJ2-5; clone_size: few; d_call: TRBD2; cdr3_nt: TGCAGTGCTAGCCCACTAGCGGGAGGGGGAGAGACCCAGTACTTC; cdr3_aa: CSASPLAGGGETQYF
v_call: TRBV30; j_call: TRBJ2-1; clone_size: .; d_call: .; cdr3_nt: TGTGCCTGGAGTGTATTTTTGGCGGATGAGCAGTTCTTC; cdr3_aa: CAWSVFLADEQFF
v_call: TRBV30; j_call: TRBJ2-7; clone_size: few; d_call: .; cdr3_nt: TGTGCCTGGGCAGCACTAGCCGGCGAGCAGTACTTC; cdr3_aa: CAWAALAGEQYF
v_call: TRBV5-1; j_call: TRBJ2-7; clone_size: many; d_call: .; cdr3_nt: TGCGCCAGCAGCTTGGGCTACGAGCAGTACTTC; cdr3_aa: CASSLGYEQYF
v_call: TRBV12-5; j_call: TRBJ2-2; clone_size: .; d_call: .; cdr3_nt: TGTGCTAGTCCCGGGCCCGACACCGGGGAGCTGTTTTTT; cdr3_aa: CASPGPDTGELFF
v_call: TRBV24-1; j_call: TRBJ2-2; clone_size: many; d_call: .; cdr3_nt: TGTGCCACCAGTGAGCCTAGTCCCGCCGGGGAGCTGTTTTTT; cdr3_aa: CATSEPSPAGELFF
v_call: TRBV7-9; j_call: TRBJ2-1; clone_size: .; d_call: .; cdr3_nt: TGTGCCAGCAGCTTCTCGGTCAAGGCTGAGCAGTTCTTC; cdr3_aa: CASSFSVKAEQFF
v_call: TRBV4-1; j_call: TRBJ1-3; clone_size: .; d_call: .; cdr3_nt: TGCGCCAGCAGCCGCCCGTTTGACCCTGGAAACACCATATATTTT; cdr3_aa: CASSRPFDPGNTIYF
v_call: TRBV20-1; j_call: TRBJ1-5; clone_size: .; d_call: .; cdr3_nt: TGCAGTGCTAGCCGGGGTGGGGGCGGTTATAGCAATCAGCCCCAGCATTTT; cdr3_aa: CSASRGGGGYSNQPQHF
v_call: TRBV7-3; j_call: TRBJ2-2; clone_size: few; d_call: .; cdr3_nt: TGTGCCAGCAGCTTCGGACTCGTCACCGGGGAGCTGTTTTTT; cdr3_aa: CASSFGLVTGELFF
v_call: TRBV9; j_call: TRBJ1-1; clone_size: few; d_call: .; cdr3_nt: TGTGCCAGCAGTCGGGGGGGGGTCGGTACTGAAGCTTTCTTT; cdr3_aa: CASSRGGVGTEAFF
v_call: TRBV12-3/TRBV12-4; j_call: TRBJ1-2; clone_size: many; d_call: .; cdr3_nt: TGTGCCAGCAGAAAGGATGGGGGAGGGAGCTATGGCTACACCTTC; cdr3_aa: CASRKDGGGSYGYTF